The 32 T cell receptor beta chains in this list originate from one sample, sequenced in a study of blood T cell repertoires in COVID-19 (TCRdb year 2020). The library was produced with the immunoSEQ multiplex PCR assay. Not all clones reach the TCRdb copy of this immuneACCESS table, which keeps in-frame sequences only. Checked studies attribute under half of the gap to unresolved V genes and leave the rest unexplained. This sample holds 88,000 or so clones; around 89% were observed only once. More than 0.95% of the sample lies in the top ten. The sequenced sample was PBMCs or T cells enriched from blood (not recorded which). Source of these receptors: a woman aged 45-65 years with acute COVID-19.

This chain joins TRBV11-3 and TRBJ2-1, with 10 bases that match TRBD2. This CDR3 has 15 amino acids. Germline trimming cut 5 bases from V and 9 bases from J; bases unmatched to any gene: 10. Germline-derived CDR1 and CDR2 are SGHNT and YENEEA. The CDR3 DNA is TGTGCCAGCAGCCACCCGGCACTAGCGGGGAGTGAGCAGTTCTTC. This translates into CASSHPALAGSEQFF.

The CDR3 DNA is TGTGCCAGCAGCTTAGAGGGCAGGGGGACCACAGATACGCAGTATTTT. Protein sequence: CASSLEGRGTTDTQYF. The genes are TRBV11-2 and TRBJ2-3, with 7 bases matching TRBD1. There are 16 residues in the CDR3. Losses at the gene ends were 0 bases for V and 2 bases for J; bases not matched to a gene: 5. The germline gives CDR1 SGHAT, CDR2 FQNNGV.

J is TRBJ2-5 and V is TRBV5-6; TRBD1 matches at 12 bases. V was pared by 4 bases and J by 5 bases, with 12 bases of the junction left unmatched. In germline, CDR1 is SGHDT, CDR2 YYEEEE. The CDR3 has 17 amino acids. In DNA form, the CDR3 reads TGTGCCAGCAGCCGCAGGGACAGGGGGCTCCTTGGGGAGACCCAGTACTTC. Encoded protein: CASSRRDRGLLGETQYF.

The chain couples TRBV30 to TRBJ1-2; 7 bases match TRBD1. V shed 4 bases and J 5 bases; nucleotides not matched to a gene: 7. The CDR3 is made up of 13 amino acids. Looked up from germline, CDR1 is GTSNPN and CDR2 is SVGIG (reference sequence). The CDR3 DNA sequence: TGTGCCTGGAACGGAGGACAGGATTATGGCTACACCTTC. This encodes CAWNGGQDYGYTF. The full variable domain, rest sourced from reference TRBV30 and TRBJ1-2, is SQTIHQWPATLVQPVGSPLSLECTVEGTSNPNLYWYRQAAGRGLQLLFYSVGIGQISSEVPQNLSASRPQDRQFILSSKKLLLSDSGFYLCAWNGGQDYGYTFGSGTRLTVV.

V usage is TRBV11-2 and J usage is TRBJ2-5; 9 bases align to TRBD2. J gave up 4 bases and V 2 bases, and 11 bases lay outside the gene matches. CDR1 and CDR2 (germline): SGHAT, FQNNGV. The CDR3 consists of 17 residues. As DNA, the CDR3 is TGTGCCAGCAGCTTATCCAGTTTAGCGGGAGTTGGAGAGACCCAGTACTTC. Protein: CASSLSSLAGVGETQYF. The full variable domain, completed using reference TRBV11-2 and TRBJ2-5, is EAGVAQSPRYKIIEKRQSVAFWCNPISGHATLYWYQQILGQGPKLLIQFQNNGVVDDSQLPKDRFSAERLKGVDSTLKIQPAKLEDSAVYLCASSLSSLAGVGETQYFGPGTRLLVL.

The V gene is TRBV5-5, the J gene TRBJ2-7; 7 nucleotides agree with TRBD2. Germline lookup yields CDR1 SGHKS and CDR2 YYEKEE (reference sequence). With 4 bases clipped from V and 2 bases from J, the junction kept 9 bases outside the gene matches. The CDR3 has 15 amino acids. The CDR3 bases are TGTGCCAGCAGCCTAAGAAGCGGGGCAACCTACGAGCAGTACTTC. Translated: CASSLRSGATYEQYF.

The chain recombines TRBV5-1 with TRBJ2-1, with D tentatively TRBD1 (6 bases). The V end lost 0 bases, the J end lost 8 bases, and 18 bases lay between the germline ends. The length of the CDR3 is 16 residues. CDR1 and CDR2 from the germline V gene are SGHRS and YFSETQ. CDR3 in DNA: TGCGCCAGCAGCTTGGCCGTCGACAGGAGGTTCGATGAGCAGTTCTTC. It codes for CASSLAVDRRFDEQFF.

The V call is TRBV27, the J call TRBJ1-2; D is possibly TRBD1 (5 bases). V gave up 5 bases and J gave up 4 bases, with 23 bases separating them. Germline V gene data show CDR1 as MNHEY and CDR2 as SMNVEV (reference sequence). CDR3 length equals 17 residues. This CDR3 is CASSPRQLTSRGYGYTF. The CDR3 region has the DNA TGTGCCAGCAGTCCCAGACAACTCACATCTAGGGGCTATGGCTACACCTTC.

V is TRBV15 and J is TRBJ2-6; D is undetermined. CDR1 and CDR2 (germline): LNHNV, YYDKDF (reference sequence). V was shortened by 3 bases and J by 0 bases, with 9 bases between the two germline ends. The CDR3 sequence is 16 residues long. CDR3 coding DNA: TGTGCCACCAGCAGTGGCCCCACCTCTGGGGCCAACGTCCTGACTTTC. This codes for CATSSGPTSGANVLTF.

The rearrangement links TRBV11-2 to TRBJ1-4, with 8 bases that match TRBD1. The trim removed 5 bases at V and 7 bases at J, leaving 9 bases unmatched. The CDR3 covers 15 residues. Germline V gene sequence: CDR1 SGHAT, CDR2 FQNNGV. The CDR3 DNA reads TGTGCCAGCAGCCCGCAGGGGGCGCTTGGTGAAAAACTGTTTTTT. Residues: CASSPQGALGEKLFF.

CDR3 sequence (DNA): TGTGCCAGCAGTGAGGGCGGGGACTATGGCTACACCTTC. Translated, it gives CASSEGGDYGYTF. The chain couples TRBV6-4 to TRBJ1-2; no reliable D call. From germline, CDR1 is MRHNA and CDR2 SNTAGT. This CDR3 has 13 residues. V lost 3 bases and J 3 bases, leaving 8 bases between the germline ends.

The chain has TRBV11-2 and TRBJ2-1; possibly TRBD2 for D (6 bases). The CDR3 contains 15 residues. V lost 5 bases, J lost 6 bases, and 17 bases lay in between. Germline lookup yields CDR1 SGHAT and CDR2 FQNNGV. The CDR3 spells CASSPPRELFNEQFF. The CDR3 DNA sequence: TGTGCCAGCAGCCCACCCCGGGAGTTATTCAATGAGCAGTTCTTC.

V is TRBV5-1 and J is TRBJ1-2, with D unclear. CDR3 size: 13 residues. CDR1 SGHRS and CDR2 YFSETQ come from the germline V gene. With 4 bases removed from V and 5 bases from J, the gap between germline ends came to 12 bases. CDR3 amino acids: CASSLQSGYGYTF. CDR3 bases: TGCGCCAGCAGCCTCCAATCGGGGTATGGCTACACCTTC.

This chain uses TRBV27 with TRBJ2-7; TRBD1 matches at 7 bases. Germline V lookup: CDR1 MNHEY, CDR2 SMNVEV (reference sequence). This CDR3 is 14 amino acids long. V dropped 6 bases and J dropped 5; count of bases not matched to a gene: 10. The CDR3 is CASSHSTGVDEQYF. Here the CDR3 DNA reads TGTGCCAGCAGCCATAGTACAGGGGTGGACGAGCAGTACTTC.

This clone was observed a handful of times. This chain uses TRBV14 with TRBJ1-3, with a tentative D call TRBD1 (5 bases). The CDR3 totals 15 residues. The germline gives CDR1 SGHDN, CDR2 FVKESK. Trimming pared 5 bases from V and 8 bases from J, leaving 19 bases between. CDR3 nucleotides: TGTGCCAGCAGCACCTGGACATCCCCTCCTTACACCATATATTTT. This sequence encodes CASSTWTSPPYTIYF. The full variable domain, with the rest looked up from reference TRBV14 and TRBJ1-3, is EAGVTQFPSHSVIEKGQTVTLRCDPISGHDNLYWYRRVMGKEIKFLLHFVKESKQDESGMPNNRFLAERTGGTYSTLKVQPAELEDSGVYFCASSTWTSPPYTIYFGEGSWLTVV.

The genes are TRBV10-3 and TRBJ1-2; TRBD1 is a possible D gene (6 bases). CDR3 length equals 16 residues. CDR1 and CDR2 (germline): ENHRY, SYGVKD. Trimming took 8 bases from V and 6 from J, leaving 25 bases between them. The CDR3 coding sequence is TGTGCCATCTCCCCCGGGTGGGGGCGTAGGTCGAATGGCTACACCTTC. This codes for CAISPGWGRRSNGYTF.

The chain combines TRBV14 with TRBJ1-2; D gene unclear. Germline CDR1 reads SGHDN; CDR2 reads FVKESK. The CDR3 runs 13 residues. Trimming removed 0 bases at V and 4 bases at J, with 6 bases between. CDR3 DNA sequence: TGTGCCAGCAGCCAAGAGTCACTCTATGGCTACACCTTC. Translated, it gives CASSQESLYGYTF. Looking up the rest from reference TRBV14 and TRBJ1-2 gives the full variable domain: EAGVTQFPSHSVIEKGQTVTLRCDPISGHDNLYWYRRVMGKEIKFLLHFVKESKQDESGMPNNRFLAERTGGTYSTLKVQPAELEDSGVYFCASSQESLYGYTFGSGTRLTVV.

The chain recombines TRBV3-1 (or the pseudogene TRBV3-2) with TRBJ2-7; TRBD2 agrees at 7 bases. V shed 4 bases and J 6 bases; nucleotides not matched to a gene: 12. This CDR3 is 15 amino acids long. Germline CDR1 LGHDT, CDR2 YNNKEL (reference sequence). The CDR3 DNA sequence: TGTGCCAGCAGCCGTTTCCGGGACTACGAACGCGAGCAGTACTTC. Translating it yields CASSRFRDYEREQYF.

The chain recombines TRBV24-1 with TRBJ1-4; TRBD1 aligns across 7 bases. The CDR3 runs to 13 residues. V lost 9 bases to trimming and J lost 4 bases; unmatched junction nucleotides: 4. From germline, CDR1 is KGHDR and CDR2 SFDVKD. Written as DNA, the CDR3 is TGTGCCACCGGGGACAGTTATAATGAAAAACTGTTTTTT. It codes for CATGDSYNEKLFF.

The chain carries TRBV24-1 and TRBJ2-5, with TRBD2 matching 14 bases. J was trimmed by 3 bases and V by 4 bases; bases with no gene match: 6. This CDR3 comprises 17 residues. Germline V CDR1 and CDR2: KGHDR, SFDVKD. The CDR3 sequence: CATSDTGTSGSEETQYF. CDR3 nucleotides: TGTGCCACCAGTGACACCGGGACTAGCGGGAGCGAAGAGACCCAGTACTTC.

The J gene is TRBJ1-3, the V gene TRBV3-1 (or the pseudogene TRBV3-2), with D perhaps TRBD1 (6 bases). The CDR3 is 15 residues long. V was shortened by 2 bases and J by 1 base, with 9 bases between the two germline ends. In germline, CDR1 is LGHDT, CDR2 YNNKEL (reference sequence). Here the CDR3 reads CASSQLQGSGNTIYF. In DNA, the CDR3 is TGTGCCAGCAGCCAATTACAGGGTTCTGGAAACACCATATATTTT.

This rearrangement joins TRBV19 to TRBJ2-3; the match to TRBD2 covers 10 bases. CDR1 and CDR2 (germline): LNHDA, SQIVND (reference sequence). V was pared by 5 bases and J by 3 bases, with 8 bases of the junction left unmatched. The CDR3 covers 16 residues. The CDR3 nucleotides are TGTGCCAGTAGTCTGGGGATAGCGGGAGGAACAGATACGCAGTATTTT. Amino acid sequence: CASSLGIAGGTDTQYF.

The J gene is TRBJ2-5, the V gene TRBV30; 12 nucleotides align to TRBD2. The J segment lost 1 base and the V segment lost 2 bases, leaving 8 bases of the junction unmatched. This CDR3 spans 17 amino acids. CDR1 is GTSNPN and CDR2 is SVGIG in the germline V gene (reference sequence). CDR3 amino acids: CAWSPGLAGGGQETQYF. The CDR3 DNA follows: TGTGCCTGGAGTCCGGGGCTAGCGGGAGGGGGCCAAGAGACCCAGTACTTC.

This chain connects TRBV28 to TRBJ1-1, with D possibly being TRBD1 (5 bases). Germline lookup yields CDR1 MDHEN and CDR2 SYDVKM. This CDR3 is built from 14 residues. V was pared by 8 bases and J by 4 bases, with 17 bases between. Here the CDR3 DNA reads TGTGCCAGCTGGGGAACAGGTCTTACCACTGAAGCTTTCTTT. It is translated as CASWGTGLTTEAFF.

This rearrangement joins TRBV9 to TRBJ1-6; D not certain. V was cut by 4 bases and J by 6 bases, with 8 bases left in between. The CDR3 totals 13 residues. CDR1 is SGDLS, CDR2 YYNGEE, per germline. The CDR3, as DNA: TGTGCCAGCAGCCCCGCACTTAATTCACCCCTCCACTTT. Its protein is CASSPALNSPLHF.

V usage is TRBV14 and J usage is TRBJ2-3; no reliable D call. The CDR3 has 14 residues. Deletions cut 1 base from V and 10 bases from J, with 15 bases between. Germline V CDR1 and CDR2: SGHDN, FVKESK. The CDR3 sequence is CASSQAIASEAQYF. CDR3 sequence (DNA): TGTGCCAGCAGCCAAGCTATAGCCTCCGAGGCGCAGTATTTT.

The chain uses TRBV13 and TRBJ2-2, with 7 bases that match TRBD1. The CDR3 has 15 amino acids. J lost 2 bases, V lost 8 bases, and 8 bases had no gene match. Germline V lookup: CDR1 PRHDT, CDR2 FYEKMQ (reference sequence). For the CDR3, the DNA is TGTGCCAGCGGACTCTTAGGGGGCAACACCGGGGAGCTGTTTTTT. It encodes CASGLLGGNTGELFF.

In this sample, this clone turned up once. The J gene is TRBJ2-1, the V gene TRBV9; tentative D call: TRBD2 (6 bases). V was pared by 1 base and J by 4 bases, with 24 bases between. Per the germline V gene, CDR1 is SGDLS and CDR2 is YYNGEE. The CDR3 covers 19 residues. The CDR3 sequence is CASSVSRDSISIAYNEQFF. The CDR3 DNA reads TGTGCCAGCAGCGTAAGCCGGGACTCGATCTCCATCGCGTACAATGAGCAGTTCTTC.

The chain links TRBV5-4 to TRBJ2-3, with TRBD2 matching 8 bases. V trimming: 0 bases; J trimming: 1 base; junction bases outside the gene matches: 7. The germline V gene has CDR1 SGHNT and CDR2 YYREEE (reference sequence). The CDR3 has 17 amino acids. CDR3 amino acids: CASSLDGRARGTDTQYF. The CDR3 region has the DNA TGTGCCAGCAGCTTGGACGGGAGGGCCCGAGGCACAGATACGCAGTATTTT.

The chain uses TRBV7-2 and TRBJ2-7; 7 bases align to TRBD2. This CDR3 has 14 amino acids. Germline CDR1 and CDR2: SGHTA and FQGNSA. With 3 bases clipped from V and 4 bases from J, the junction kept 6 bases outside the gene matches. CDR3 amino acids: CASSFRDYSYEQYF. For the CDR3, the DNA is TGTGCCAGCAGCTTCCGGGACTACTCATACGAGCAGTACTTC.

This clone was picked up a small number of times. The chain recombines TRBV28 with TRBJ1-4, with 8 bases that match TRBD1. Germline CDR1 and CDR2: MDHEN and SYDVKM. CDR3 length equals 16 residues. V shed 5 bases and J 3 bases; nucleotides not matched to a gene: 8. As DNA, the CDR3 is TGTGCCAGCAGTATGCAGCAGGGGGCAGCTAATGAAAAACTGTTTTTT. Its translation: CASSMQQGAANEKLFF.

Worth noting for this clone: At one boundary the junction diverges from the germline segment, which might be a read error. The gene calls are TRBV7-7 and TRBJ2-7; 8 bases align to TRBD1. The CDR3 extends over 14 amino acids. Germline V gene data show CDR1 as SSHAT and CDR2 as FNYEAQ (reference sequence). The CDR3 reads CASSLAGTGYEQYF. In DNA form, the CDR3 reads TGTGCTAGCAGCTTAGCCGGGACAGGCTACGAGCAGTACTTC.